These 28 T cell receptor beta chains originate from one sample sequenced in a study of beta chain features in type 1 diabetes. Every bit of the isolated RNA underwent reverse transcription, so sequencing read expressed TCRB transcripts. The protocol was immunoSEQ multiplex PCR, while the TCRdb copy is restricted to in-frame clones and leaves out a portion. The repertoire holds 900,000 or so clones, with roughly 15% as singletons. Sequenced material: naive CD4+ T cells from blood. Receptors were obtained from a woman aged 18-30 years in good health.

V is TRBV7-6 and J is TRBJ2-5; 14 nucleotides line up with TRBD2. V lost 2 bases, J lost 2 bases, and 13 bases stayed unmatched. Per germline, CDR1 SGHVS and CDR2 FNYEAQ. This CDR3 comprises 20 residues. The DNA of the CDR3 is TGTGCCAGCAGCTTACGGCCCTTCGCGACTAGCGGGAGGGATCAAGAGACCCAGTACTTC. Protein product: CASSLRPFATSGRDQETQYF.

Of note for this clone: This CDR3 is also generated by other DNA sequences in the sample. The rearrangement uses TRBV10-3 and TRBJ2-7; 8 bases fit TRBD2. Per germline, CDR1 ENHRY and CDR2 SYGVKD. The trim removed 6 bases at V and 3 bases at J, leaving 4 bases unmatched. The CDR3 is made up of 13 amino acids. The DNA for the CDR3 is TGTGCCATCAGCGAGGGACTAGACTACGAGCAGTACTTC. Amino acid sequence: CAISEGLDYEQYF.

The chain combines TRBV27 with TRBJ2-7; possible D gene TRBD2, 6 bases. Germline V gene data show CDR1 as MNHEY and CDR2 as SMNVEV (reference sequence). The V end was cut by 9 bases, the J end by 0 bases, with 12 bases between. The CDR3 extends over 13 amino acids. CDR3 nucleotides: TGTGCCAGTAGCGGAGCCGTCTCCTACGAGCAGTACTTC. This sequence encodes CASSGAVSYEQYF.

This clone came up a few times. CDR3 sequence: CASSRQGTGIYEQYF. The CDR3 region has the DNA TGTGCCAGCAGCCGACAGGGCACGGGGATCTACGAGCAGTACTTC. This chain links TRBV7-9 with TRBJ2-7; 7 bases map to TRBD1. V lost 5 bases, J lost 3 bases, and 10 bases stayed unmatched. This CDR3 comprises 15 residues. Germline CDR1 is SEHNR and CDR2 is FQNEAQ (reference sequence).

The V call is TRBV18, the J call TRBJ2-7; 7 bases map to TRBD2. CDR1 KGHSH and CDR2 LQKENI come from the germline V gene. The CDR3 is 12 amino acids. The ends lost 3 bases at V and 6 bases at J; junction bases unmatched: 2. CDR3 in DNA: TGTGCCAGCTCACCGGGGAGGGTCGAGCAGTACTTC. It translates to CASSPGRVEQYF.

V is TRBV19 and J is TRBJ2-7; perhaps TRBD1 as D (5 bases). Deletions cut 3 bases from V and 0 bases from J, with 6 bases between. The CDR3 consists of 13 residues. CDR1 is LNHDA, CDR2 SQIVND, per germline (reference sequence). CDR3 nucleotides: TGTGCCAGTAGTATGACAGTCTCCTACGAGCAGTACTTC. The encoded protein is CASSMTVSYEQYF.

The J gene is TRBJ2-6, the V gene TRBV4-2; D assignment may be TRBD1 or TRBD2 (5 bases each). The CDR3 runs to 17 residues. Germline CDR1 and CDR2: LGHNA and YNFKEQ. The germline V and J ends were trimmed by 5 bases and 0 bases, with 14 bases remaining between them. Written as DNA, the CDR3 is TGTGCCAGCAGCTTCGGGACGTCCAGCTCTGGGGCCAACGTCCTGACTTTC. This sequence encodes CASSFGTSSSGANVLTF.

This clone was detected a few times. The chain combines TRBV27 with TRBJ1-2; possibly TRBD1 for D (5 bases). The CDR3 extends over 13 amino acids. Trimming stripped 7 bases from V and 5 bases from J, with 14 bases between. The germline gives CDR1 MNHEY, CDR2 SMNVEV (reference sequence). CDR3 sequence reads: CASTGNNGYGYTF. Written as DNA, the CDR3 is TGTGCCAGCACAGGGAACAACGGTTATGGCTACACCTTC.

This clone was seen more than once but under ten times. V is TRBV9 and J is TRBJ2-5, with 10 nucleotides matching TRBD2. Germline values: CDR1 SGDLS, CDR2 YYNGEE. The ends lost 3 bases at V and 5 bases at J; junction bases unmatched: 7. The CDR3 length is 15 residues. The CDR3 coding sequence is TGTGCCAGCAGCGGCTTAGCGGGAGGTGGGGAGACCCAGTACTTC. Translated: CASSGLAGGGETQYF.

The chain employs TRBV9 and TRBJ2-2; D is undetermined. CDR1 and CDR2 from the germline V gene are SGDLS and YYNGEE. The V and J ends lost 2 bases and 0 bases respectively, with 8 bases between them. The CDR3 is 15 amino acids. The CDR3 nucleotides are TGTGCCAGCAGCGTGGTCCCCACGAACACCGGGGAGCTGTTTTTT. Translation: CASSVVPTNTGELFF.

The V and J genes are TRBV5-1 and TRBJ2-7; 12 nucleotides align to TRBD1. The CDR3 is made up of 14 amino acids. Germline V lookup: CDR1 SGHRS, CDR2 YFSETQ. The V gene end was trimmed by 5 bases and the J gene end by 6 bases; junction bases not matched to a gene: 6. CDR3 residues: CASSSGTGGFEQYF. The CDR3 coding sequence is TGCGCCAGCAGTTCTGGGACAGGGGGCTTCGAGCAGTACTTC.

The table lists this clone with a few counts. The chain couples TRBV7-2 to TRBJ2-4; D is possibly TRBD1 (6 bases). Germline V gene sequence: CDR1 SGHTA, CDR2 FQGNSA. The ends were cut back, 5 bases at V and 0 bases at J, with 14 bases in the middle. This CDR3 region has 16 residues. CDR3 coding DNA: TGTGCCAGCAGCCGCGGACAGCTCCTAGCCAAAAACATTCAGTACTTC. Translation: CASSRGQLLAKNIQYF.

This clone was found a few times. CDR3 region: CASRGWGGSYEQYF. The DNA of the CDR3 is TGTGCCAGCAGGGGCTGGGGCGGCTCCTACGAGCAGTACTTC. The chain joins TRBV27 to TRBJ2-7; D possibly corresponds to TRBD1 (5 bases). The CDR3 runs to 14 residues. V lost 6 bases, J lost 0 bases, and 12 bases lay in between. Germline-derived CDR1 and CDR2 are MNHEY and SMNVEV (reference sequence).

The gene calls are TRBV19 and TRBJ2-4; D not resolved. There are 14 residues in the CDR3. V was pared by 1 base and J by 0 bases, with 4 bases between. Germline lookup yields CDR1 LNHDA and CDR2 SQIVND (reference sequence). The CDR3 coding sequence is TGTGCCAGTAGTATAGTGGAAGCCAAAAACATTCAGTACTTC. As protein: CASSIVEAKNIQYF.

V and J are TRBV4-2 and TRBJ1-2, with 7 nucleotides matching TRBD1. This CDR3 has 15 amino acids. Germline CDR1 LGHNA, CDR2 YNFKEQ. Losses at the gene ends were 0 bases for V and 10 bases for J; bases not matched to a gene: 11. The CDR3 sequence is CASSQETGRTGPYTF. The CDR3 DNA reads TGTGCCAGCAGCCAAGAAACTGGTAGGACAGGCCCCTACACCTTC.

The chain carries TRBV28 and TRBJ1-4; TRBD1 is a possible D gene (6 bases). Germline CDR1 is MDHEN and CDR2 is SYDVKM. V dropped 7 bases and J dropped 8 bases, with 14 bases sitting between them. The CDR3 loop spans 13 amino acids. The CDR3 coding sequence is TGTGCCAGCATGCGAGGGGGGACCGAAAAACTGTTTTTT. Amino acids: CASMRGGTEKLFF. Full variable domain (outside the CDR3, taken from reference TRBV28 and TRBJ1-4): DVKVTQSSRYLVKRTGEKVFLECVQDMDHENMFWYRQDPGLGLRLIYFSYDVKMKEKGDIPEGYSVSREKKERFSLILESASTNQTSMYLCASMRGGTEKLFFGSGTQLSVL.

This clone was counted between two and nine times. This chain joins TRBV9 and TRBJ1-3, with D uncertain. CDR1 and CDR2 (germline): SGDLS, YYNGEE. V lost 0 bases to trimming and J lost 0 bases, with 13 bases between them. The CDR3 loop spans 17 amino acids. CDR3: CASSVAETPSSGNTIYF. DNA of the CDR3: TGTGCCAGCAGCGTAGCGGAGACGCCGAGCTCTGGAAACACCATATATTTT.

V gene TRBV6-4 combines with J gene TRBJ1-2; D is perhaps TRBD1 (5 bases). V gave up 2 bases and J gave up 4 bases, with 8 bases separating them. This CDR3 comprises 13 residues. CDR1 MRHNA and CDR2 SNTAGT come from the germline V gene. The CDR3 region has the DNA TGTGCCAGCAGTGACAATGGGGGCTATGGCTACACCTTC. This translates into CASSDNGGYGYTF.

V is TRBV7-9 and J is TRBJ1-6; TRBD1 matches at 8 bases. The CDR3 consists of 15 residues. With 3 bases clipped from V and 10 bases from J, the junction kept 8 bases outside the gene matches. Per germline, CDR1 SEHNR and CDR2 FQNEAQ (reference sequence). The CDR3 sequence is CASSFGGQGQSPLHF. CDR3 sequence (DNA): TGTGCCAGCAGCTTTGGTGGACAGGGTCAGTCACCCCTCCACTTT.

This clone was seen more than once but under ten times. The J gene is TRBJ2-7, the V gene TRBV28, with 9 bases identical to TRBD1. CDR1 is MDHEN and CDR2 is SYDVKM in the germline V gene. V trimming: 6 bases; J trimming: 1 base; junction bases outside the gene matches: 10. This CDR3 spans 16 amino acids. DNA of the CDR3: TGTGCCAGCAGGACCGGGGGGACAGGGATATCCTACGAGCAGTACTTC. Its translation is CASRTGGTGISYEQYF.

This clone was detected a few times. The chain couples TRBV6-1 to TRBJ2-1, with D tentatively TRBD1 (6 bases). CDR1 and CDR2 (germline): MNHNS, SASEGT. This CDR3 has 14 residues. V shed 6 bases and J shed 0 bases, with 9 bases lying between them. For the CDR3, the DNA is TGTGCCAGCAGAGCAGGGGACTCCTACAATGAGCAGTTCTTC. This sequence encodes CASRAGDSYNEQFF.

In its sample, this clone was seen a few times. The gene calls are TRBV28 and TRBJ2-7, with unresolved D. Per the germline V gene, CDR1 is MDHEN and CDR2 is SYDVKM. With 5 bases removed from V and 1 base from J, the gap between germline ends came to 15 bases. CDR3 length equals 15 residues. The CDR3 region has the DNA TGTGCCAGCAGTCTAATAGGCCCAAATTCCTACGAGCAGTACTTC. Its protein is CASSLIGPNSYEQYF.

This clone was seen more than once but under ten times. This chain links TRBV27 with TRBJ2-7; weak D call: TRBD1 (6 bases). Germline V CDR1 and CDR2: MNHEY, SMNVEV (reference sequence). Trimming removed 5 bases from V and 0 bases from J, with 8 bases in between. The CDR3 contains 13 residues. CDR3 sequence (DNA): TGTGCCAGCAGTGGACAGACCTCCTACGAGCAGTACTTC. Protein: CASSGQTSYEQYF.

This clone was seen a few times. Other DNA sequences from this sample encode an identical CDR3 as well. The rearrangement uses TRBV28 and TRBJ1-4; D is perhaps TRBD1 (6 bases). Trimming left V 5 bases short and J 6 bases short, with 10 bases between. The CDR3 totals 13 residues. Germline V gene sequence: CDR1 MDHEN, CDR2 SYDVKM. CDR3 protein: CASSEGGDEKLFF. Here the CDR3 DNA reads TGTGCCAGCAGTGAAGGGGGGGATGAAAAACTGTTTTTT.

CDR3 region: CASGQLERGSNQPQHF. CDR3 sequence (DNA): TGTGCCAGCGGCCAACTCGAACGGGGGAGCAATCAGCCCCAGCATTTT. V is TRBV6-4 and J is TRBJ1-5, with D perhaps TRBD1 (5 bases). The germline V and J ends were trimmed by 8 bases and 1 base, with 18 bases remaining between them. This CDR3 is 16 amino acids long. CDR1 is MRHNA and CDR2 is SNTAGT in the germline V gene.

This clone was detected a few times. CDR3 loop: CASSLSPGERTQYF. The CDR3 bases are TGTGCCAGCAGTTTATCGCCGGGGGAGAGGACCCAGTACTTC. The rearrangement links TRBV27 to TRBJ2-5; maybe TRBD2 (6 bases). This CDR3 has 14 amino acids. The germline CDR1 and CDR2 sequences are MNHEY and SMNVEV (reference sequence). Trimming removed 0 bases from V and 7 bases from J, with 12 bases in between.

The genes are TRBV28 and TRBJ2-4; D unresolved. Germline values: CDR1 MDHEN, CDR2 SYDVKM. This CDR3 comprises 15 residues. V lost 3 bases to trimming and J lost 3 bases, with 12 bases between them. CDR3 loop: CASSFSGPYKNIQYF. The CDR3 DNA reads as TGTGCCAGCAGTTTCTCCGGGCCGTACAAAAACATTCAGTACTTC.

This clone appeared a few times. The gene calls are TRBV29-1 and TRBJ2-1; a weak D match, TRBD1 (6 bases). The CDR3 runs 16 residues. V lost 8 bases to trimming and J lost 4 bases, with 24 bases between them. Germline CDR1 reads SQVTM; CDR2 reads ANQGSEA. In DNA, the CDR3 is TGCAGCATAGGGCCCGTTGGGACACAGACTTACAATGAGCAGTTCTTC. As protein: CSIGPVGTQTYNEQFF.